This T cell receptor (beta chain) was profiled in a study of T cell changes during pregnancy in multiple sclerosis. Using immunoSEQ multiplex PCR, the repertoire was profiled, and TCRdb retains in-frame clones only, with some absent. This table holds about 110,000 clones, approximately 93% found once. This CDR3 comprises 17 residues. Germline CDR1 and CDR2: MNHEY and SMNVEV (reference sequence). V gave up 6 bases and J gave up 4 bases; unmatched junction bases: 10. The sample here was peripheral blood, taken after pregnancy. The clonotype was recovered from a female donor with multiple sclerosis, enrolled in a pregnancy study. This chain connects TRBV27 to TRBJ2-1, with 12 bases lining up with TRBD2. For the CDR3, the DNA is TGTGCCAGCAGCTTACTGTGGACTAGCGGGGCGTACAATGAGCAGTTCTTC. Its protein product is CASSLLWTSGAYNEQFF.